The next 32 T cell receptor beta chains were all read from a single sample in a study of blood T cell repertoires in COVID-19. Generated by immunoSEQ multiplex PCR, the TCRdb table keeps only in-frame clones and is missing some. The repertoire holds tens of thousands of clones, with around 90% as singletons. Sequenced input: peripheral blood. The receptors originated from a human donor in a cohort sampled during active COVID-19.

The CDR3 coding sequence is TGTGCCAGCCAGTCGACAGGGCTTGGCTACACCTTC. Protein product: CASQSTGLGYTF. The J gene is TRBJ1-2, the V gene TRBV2; 7 nucleotides align to TRBD1. V was pared by 8 bases and J by 7 bases, with 7 bases of the junction left unmatched. The length of the CDR3 is 12 residues. From germline, CDR1 is SNHLY and CDR2 FYNNEI.

This sequence joins TRBV7-2 and TRBJ2-3; 11 bases fit TRBD2. In germline, CDR1 is SGHTA, CDR2 FQGNSA. After removal of 2 bases from V and 4 bases from J, the junction contained 5 bases not matched to a gene. The CDR3 runs to 16 residues. The CDR3 coding sequence is TGTGCCAGCAGCTTACTAGCGGGGGGCGCTGCAGATACGCAGTATTTT. This translates into CASSLLAGGAADTQYF.

This rearrangement joins TRBV30 to TRBJ2-2; 9 nucleotides align to TRBD2. CDR3 size: 15 residues. J gave up 6 bases and V 0 bases, and 5 bases lay outside the gene matches. Germline V CDR1 and CDR2: GTSNPN, SVGIG (reference sequence). The CDR3 DNA reads as TGTGCCTGGAGTGTAGGACCTAGCGGGGCCGGGGAGCTGTTTTTT. Translated, it gives CAWSVGPSGAGELFF.

This chain connects TRBV28 to TRBJ1-3; no reliable D call. The CDR3 length is 15 residues. Trimming removed 5 bases from V and 4 bases from J, with 15 bases in between. Germline CDR1 MDHEN, CDR2 SYDVKM. The CDR3 protein is CASSPPGIQGNTIYF. For the CDR3, the DNA is TGTGCCAGCAGTCCCCCCGGGATACAGGGAAACACCATATATTTT.

V is TRBV19 and J is TRBJ1-1; 7 positions match TRBD1. The length of the CDR3 is 16 residues. Germline values: CDR1 LNHDA, CDR2 SQIVND (reference sequence). Losses at the gene ends were 6 bases for V and 4 bases for J; bases not matched to a gene: 14. CDR3 bases: TGTGCCAGTAGGGCCGAGGGGGCGGGGTTAGTCACTGAAGCTTTCTTT. Its translation: CASRAEGAGLVTEAFF. Full variable domain (outside the CDR3, taken from reference TRBV19 and TRBJ1-1): DGGITQSPKYLFRKEGQNVTLSCEQNLNHDAMYWYRQDPGQGLRLIYYSQIVNDFQKGDIAEGYSVSREKKESFPLTVTSAQKNPTAFYLCASRAEGAGLVTEAFFGQGTRLTVV.

This clone appeared a single time. The chain recombines TRBV5-1 with TRBJ2-7, with D possibly matching TRBD2 (7 bases). CDR1 and CDR2 (germline): SGHRS, YFSETQ. This CDR3 is built from 15 residues. Trimming took 4 bases from V and 3 from J, leaving 17 bases between them. The CDR3 protein is CASSTGGGGGYEQYF. The CDR3 DNA follows: TGCGCCAGCAGCACGGGGGGCGGGGGCGGCTACGAGCAGTACTTC.

This sequence joins TRBV6-5 and TRBJ1-1, with TRBD1 as a possible D gene (5 bases). The CDR3 consists of 13 residues. V gave up 6 bases and J gave up 4 bases, with 12 bases separating them. Germline assignment: CDR1 MNHEY and CDR2 SVGAGI. The CDR3 loop reads CASRPTGGTEAFF. The CDR3 DNA reads as TGTGCCAGCAGACCTACGGGGGGCACTGAAGCTTTCTTT.

The rearrangement uses TRBV28 and TRBJ2-7; 8 nucleotides match TRBD1. With V trimmed by 2 bases and J by 5 bases, 5 bases remained unmatched. Germline lookup yields CDR1 MDHEN and CDR2 SYDVKM. The CDR3 spans 14 residues. CDR3 in DNA: TGTGCCAGCAGTTTAGCAGGGGGCGGGGACGAGCAGTACTTC. Protein: CASSLAGGGDEQYF.

The gene calls are TRBV2 and TRBJ1-1; TRBD1 agrees at 8 bases. V was pared by 5 bases and J by 1 base, with 15 bases of the junction left unmatched. CDR3 length equals 18 residues. Germline V gene data show CDR1 as SNHLY and CDR2 as FYNNEI. CDR3 sequence reads: CASSRGQGEWGANTEAFF. The CDR3 nucleotides read TGTGCCAGCAGTCGCGGACAGGGTGAATGGGGTGCGAACACTGAAGCTTTCTTT.

The chain joins TRBV7-3 to TRBJ2-7; D not resolved. CDR3 size: 11 residues. The germline gives CDR1 SGHTA, CDR2 FQGTGA. Trimming left V 5 bases short and J 10 bases short, with 12 bases between. The CDR3 nucleotides are TGTGCCAGCAGCCACGACACTTTACAGTACTTC. This codes for CASSHDTLQYF.

V gene TRBV5-4 combines with J gene TRBJ1-1, with TRBD1 as a possible D gene (6 bases). CDR3 length: 12 residues. The germline V and J ends were trimmed by 3 bases and 9 bases, with 12 bases remaining between them. Germline V gives CDR1 SGHNT, CDR2 YYREEE (reference sequence). The CDR3 loop reads CASSYRDAQAFF. CDR3 coding DNA: TGTGCCAGCAGCTACAGGGACGCACAAGCTTTCTTT.

The rearrangement joins TRBV6-5 to TRBJ2-1; D not resolved. Looked up from germline, CDR1 is MNHEY and CDR2 is SVGAGI. Trimming pared 4 bases from V and 5 bases from J, leaving 12 bases between. The CDR3 consists of 14 residues. The CDR3 coding sequence is TGTGCCAGCAGTTGGGCGCCTACGCACAATGAGCAGTTCTTC. It is translated as CASSWAPTHNEQFF.

The chain employs TRBV27 and TRBJ1-5, with D unresolved. The CDR3 is made up of 13 amino acids. Germline V gene data show CDR1 as MNHEY and CDR2 as SMNVEV (reference sequence). Trimming took off 2 bases at V and 7 bases at J, with 9 bases between the two ends. The CDR3 is CASSLEARQPQHF. The CDR3 DNA reads TGTGCCAGCAGTTTAGAGGCGAGGCAGCCCCAGCATTTT.

The rearrangement uses TRBV11-2 and TRBJ2-7, with a possible D match to TRBD1 (6 bases). Germline V gene data show CDR1 as SGHAT and CDR2 as FQNNGV. V was clipped by 5 bases and J by 7 bases, with 12 bases between them. There are 12 residues in the CDR3. The chain's CDR3 is CASSHRVGEQYF. CDR3 in DNA: TGTGCCAGCAGCCACAGGGTCGGGGAGCAGTACTTC. Looking up the rest from reference TRBV11-2 and TRBJ2-7 gives the full variable domain: EAGVAQSPRYKIIEKRQSVAFWCNPISGHATLYWYQQILGQGPKLLIQFQNNGVVDDSQLPKDRFSAERLKGVDSTLKIQPAKLEDSAVYLCASSHRVGEQYFGPGTRLTVT.

The chain employs TRBV19 and TRBJ1-2; no clear D gene. The V gene's germline CDR1 is LNHDA and CDR2 SQIVND (reference sequence). Trimming removed 7 bases at V and 3 bases at J, with 12 bases between. CDR3 length: 13 amino acids. As DNA, the CDR3 is TGTGCCAGTAATGCGGGGTCGGACTATGGCTACACCTTC. Its protein is CASNAGSDYGYTF.

V gene TRBV19 combines with J gene TRBJ1-1, with D possibly TRBD1 on 6 matching bases. CDR3 length: 13 residues. The V and J ends lost 2 bases and 4 bases respectively, with 8 bases between them. Germline values: CDR1 LNHDA, CDR2 SQIVND (reference sequence). CDR3 nucleotide sequence: TGTGCCAGTAGTATAAGAGGGGGCACTGAAGCTTTCTTT. Amino acids: CASSIRGGTEAFF.

The V gene is TRBV19, the J gene TRBJ1-2; 8 bases fit TRBD1. Looked up from germline, CDR1 is LNHDA and CDR2 is SQIVND (reference sequence). The CDR3 loop spans 14 amino acids. V trimming: 5 bases; J trimming: 1 base; junction bases outside the gene matches: 3. The CDR3 here is CASSEDRDNYGYTF. In nucleotides, the CDR3 is TGTGCCAGTAGTGAGGACAGGGATAACTATGGCTACACCTTC.

Turning to this clone: Relative to the germline gene, one junction end is altered; a read error may explain this. Other DNA sequences in the sample encode the same CDR3. The chain couples TRBV6-5 to TRBJ1-2; 7 bases fit TRBD1. The length of the CDR3 is 15 residues. Germline CDR1 MNHEY, CDR2 SVGAGI. CDR3 sequence reads: CASSSQGSGYYGYTF. The CDR3 DNA reads as TGTGCCAGCAGCTCACAGGGGAGCGGATACTATGGCTACACCTTT.

In DNA form, the CDR3 reads TGTGCCAGCAGCTTGGCGACAGGGTTTGGCAATCAGCCCCAGCATTTT. Its translation is CASSLATGFGNQPQHF. This chain links TRBV7-2 with TRBJ1-5; the match to TRBD1 covers 7 bases. Germline trimming cut 3 bases from V and 2 bases from J; bases unmatched to any gene: 7. Looked up from germline, CDR1 is SGHTA and CDR2 is FQGNSA. The CDR3 extends over 16 amino acids.

The chain links TRBV29-1 to TRBJ2-7, with D possibly matching TRBD2 (6 bases). This CDR3 has 15 residues. Germline lookup yields CDR1 SQVTM and CDR2 ANQGSEA. V lost 1 base to trimming and J lost 1 base, with 14 bases between them. Here the CDR3 reads CSVEGERAGSYEQYF. The CDR3 bases are TGCAGCGTTGAAGGGGAGCGGGCGGGGTCCTACGAGCAGTACTTC.

V usage is TRBV5-1 and J usage is TRBJ1-4; 7 bases match TRBD1. Germline CDR1 SGHRS, CDR2 YFSETQ. The CDR3 consists of 14 residues. Trimming took 0 bases from V and 7 from J; bases not matched to a gene: 3. The CDR3 nucleotides are TGCGCCAGCAGCTTGGAAGGGGGCCGTGAAAAACTGTTTTTT. Translating gives CASSLEGGREKLFF.

The genes are TRBV11-2 and TRBJ2-7; tentative D call: TRBD2 (5 bases). Germline CDR1 is SGHAT and CDR2 is FQNNGV. The CDR3 contains 15 residues. Trimming left V 3 bases short and J 0 bases short, with 12 bases between. The CDR3, as DNA: TGTGCCAGCAGCTTGGGGAGCGGCGTCTCCTACGAGCAGTACTTC. It yields the protein CASSLGSGVSYEQYF.

In this sample, this clone turned up once. This chain links TRBV4-1 with TRBJ1-2, with TRBD1 identical over 7 bases. This CDR3 has 14 residues. Germline assignment: CDR1 MGHRA and CDR2 YSYEKL. V shed 4 bases and J 8 bases; nucleotides not matched to a gene: 10. The CDR3 here is CASSRHRGTGGYTF. The CDR3 DNA reads as TGCGCCAGCAGCCGACACAGGGGAACGGGCGGCTACACCTTC.

The chain recombines TRBV11-2 with TRBJ1-3; D unclear. This CDR3 comprises 14 residues. The V gene lost 5 bases and the J gene lost 0 bases, with 8 bases spanning the gap. CDR1 SGHAT and CDR2 FQNNGV come from the germline V gene. The CDR3 reads CASSLGGSGNTIYF. The CDR3 bases are TGTGCCAGCAGCCTAGGAGGCTCTGGAAACACCATATATTTT. Complete variable domain (other parts from reference TRBV11-2 and TRBJ1-3): EAGVAQSPRYKIIEKRQSVAFWCNPISGHATLYWYQQILGQGPKLLIQFQNNGVVDDSQLPKDRFSAERLKGVDSTLKIQPAKLEDSAVYLCASSLGGSGNTIYFGEGSWLTVV.

This rearrangement joins TRBV19 to TRBJ1-2, with D unresolved. CDR3 length equals 12 residues. Germline CDR1 and CDR2: LNHDA and SQIVND (reference sequence). V was shortened by 11 bases and J by 0 bases, with 10 bases between the two germline ends. CDR3 loop: CAARQANYGYTF. CDR3 in DNA: TGTGCCGCACGGCAGGCTAACTATGGCTACACCTTC.

A single count supports this clone. The gene calls are TRBV28 and TRBJ2-7; 11 nucleotides align to TRBD2. The CDR3 spans 17 residues. The germline V gene has CDR1 MDHEN and CDR2 SYDVKM. V lost 2 bases and J lost 1; bases outside the gene matches: 7. The CDR3 DNA sequence: TGTGCCAGCAGTTTAGTGGGACTAGCGGTAGCTTCCTACGAGCAGTACTTC. This encodes CASSLVGLAVASYEQYF.

The CDR3 loop reads CASSLVGGVTNTEAFF. The CDR3, as DNA: TGCGCCAGCAGCTTGGTGGGGGGAGTAACGAACACTGAAGCTTTCTTT. V and J are TRBV5-1 and TRBJ1-1, with D tentatively TRBD1 (5 bases). CDR1 and CDR2 from the germline V gene are SGHRS and YFSETQ. This CDR3 region has 16 residues. V shed 0 bases and J shed 1 base, with 13 bases lying between them.

This sequence joins TRBV28 and TRBJ1-1; D may be TRBD1 (5 bases). The CDR3 runs 13 residues. Trimming cost V 3 bases and J 5 bases, with 10 bases left between them. Germline CDR1 reads MDHEN; CDR2 reads SYDVKM. For the CDR3, the DNA is TGTGCCAGCAGTTTTACCTCAGGGACTGAAGCTTTCTTT. It specifies CASSFTSGTEAFF.

V gene TRBV5-6 combines with J gene TRBJ2-7; D possibly corresponds to TRBD2 (5 bases). Per the germline V gene, CDR1 is SGHDT and CDR2 is YYEEEE. Trimming shortened V by 1 base and J by 4 bases, and 12 bases separated the two germline ends. The CDR3 is made up of 14 amino acids. Written as DNA, the CDR3 is TGTGCCAGCAGCTTGCGGAGCGGTCCATACGAGCAGTACTTC. Translated: CASSLRSGPYEQYF.

The chain links TRBV2 to TRBJ1-3, with TRBD1 matching 7 bases. V lost 5 bases, J lost 0 bases, and 4 bases stayed unmatched. The CDR3 is 15 residues long. Germline V lookup: CDR1 SNHLY, CDR2 FYNNEI. The CDR3 nucleotides are TGTGCCAGCAGTTTACAGGGGAGCTCTGGAAACACCATATATTTT. It specifies CASSLQGSSGNTIYF.

The V and J genes are TRBV28 and TRBJ1-2, with 8 positions matching TRBD1. This CDR3 contains 15 residues. CDR1 is MDHEN and CDR2 is SYDVKM in the germline V gene. The J segment lost 4 bases and the V segment lost 5 bases, leaving 9 bases of the junction unmatched. CDR3 in DNA: TGTGCCAGCAGTCCCTATACAGGGGGGGGCTATGGCTACACCTTC. Encoded protein: CASSPYTGGGYGYTF.

This clone was seen just once. The chain combines TRBV6-6 with TRBJ1-5, with 10 bases matching TRBD1. The ends lost 6 bases at V and 4 bases at J; junction bases unmatched: 6. CDR1 MNHNY and CDR2 SVGAGI come from the germline V gene (reference sequence). This CDR3 spans 15 amino acids. The CDR3: CASRGGQGRNQPQHF. The CDR3 DNA sequence: TGTGCCAGCAGGGGGGGACAGGGGAGGAATCAGCCCCAGCATTTT.